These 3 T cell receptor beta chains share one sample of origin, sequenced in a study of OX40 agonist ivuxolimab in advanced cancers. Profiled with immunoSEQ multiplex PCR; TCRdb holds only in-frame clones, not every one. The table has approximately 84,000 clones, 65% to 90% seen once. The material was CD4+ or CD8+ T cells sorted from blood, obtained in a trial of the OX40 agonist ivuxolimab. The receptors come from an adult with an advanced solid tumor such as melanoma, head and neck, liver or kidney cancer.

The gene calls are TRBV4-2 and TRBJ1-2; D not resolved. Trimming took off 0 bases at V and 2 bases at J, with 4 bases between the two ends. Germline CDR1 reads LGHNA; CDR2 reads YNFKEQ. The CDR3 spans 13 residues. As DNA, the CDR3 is TGTGCCAGCAGCCAAGATCAGAACTATGGCTACACCTTC. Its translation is CASSQDQNYGYTF.

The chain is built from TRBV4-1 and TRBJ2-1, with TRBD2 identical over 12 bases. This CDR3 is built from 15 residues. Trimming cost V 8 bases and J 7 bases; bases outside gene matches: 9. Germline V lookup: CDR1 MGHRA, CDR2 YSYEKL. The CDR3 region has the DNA TGCGCCAGCTCCCGACTAGCGGGGGTCGGGAATGAGCAGTTCTTC. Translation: CASSRLAGVGNEQFF.

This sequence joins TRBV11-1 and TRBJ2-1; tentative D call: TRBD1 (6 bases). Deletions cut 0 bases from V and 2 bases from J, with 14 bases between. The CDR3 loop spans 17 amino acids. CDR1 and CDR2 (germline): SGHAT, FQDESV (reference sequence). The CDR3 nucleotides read TGTGCCAGCAGCTTAGCCCTGACAGGCCTCGCCTACAATGAGCAGTTCTTC. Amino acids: CASSLALTGLAYNEQFF.